Presented here are 8 T cell receptor beta chains from one specimen sequenced in a study of cytomegalovirus exposure and HLA in healthy donors. Researchers ran the PCR with 60 Vbeta and 13 Jbeta primers. The table came from immunoSEQ multiplex PCR; TCRdb's copy has only in-frame clones and leaves some out. The table has about 120,000 clones, about four fifths seen once. Sequencing was done on a sample of PBMCs. These TCRs come from a woman aged 30 to 39 in good health and CMV-seronegative.

CDR3 nucleotides: TGTGCCAGCAGCGACCGGGACAGGCTATACAATGAGCAGTTCTTC. It encodes CASSDRDRLYNEQFF. The genes are TRBV7-2 and TRBJ2-1; TRBD1 matches at 8 bases. Germline V CDR1 and CDR2: SGHTA, FQGNSA. The CDR3 loop spans 15 amino acids. Trimming cost V 5 bases and J 4 bases; bases outside gene matches: 7.

This chain connects TRBV28 to TRBJ2-1; 7 bases fit TRBD1. CDR3 length: 13 residues. Unmatched junction bases numbered 10, after V lost 7 bases and J lost 10 bases. Germline V gene sequence: CDR1 MDHEN, CDR2 SYDVKM. CDR3 nucleotides: TGTGCCAGCACCTTAGCCTCGGACAGGGAGCAGTTCTTC. Translated, it gives CASTLASDREQFF.

This chain joins TRBV19 and TRBJ2-1, with 9 positions matching TRBD2. This CDR3 is built from 15 residues. Germline values: CDR1 LNHDA, CDR2 SQIVND (reference sequence). The V and J ends lost 6 bases and 12 bases, in that order; junction bases with no gene match: 15. CDR3 amino acids: CASSAPGTSLFAQFF. DNA of the CDR3: TGTGCCAGTAGCGCCCCGGGGACTAGCCTTTTTGCGCAGTTCTTC.

This clone came up once. V is TRBV6-5 and J is TRBJ1-2; 7 nucleotides agree with TRBD1. Trimming took 6 bases from V and 4 from J; bases not matched to a gene: 5. This CDR3 region has 13 residues. Germline CDR1 MNHEY, CDR2 SVGAGI. CDR3 loop: CASSDRVSYGYTF. In DNA, the CDR3 is TGTGCCAGCAGCGACAGGGTTTCCTATGGCTACACCTTC.

The chain links TRBV28 to TRBJ1-5, with 7 bases lining up with TRBD1. Germline V gene data show CDR1 as MDHEN and CDR2 as SYDVKM. V lost 6 bases and J lost 5; bases outside the gene matches: 10. The CDR3 spans 15 residues. The CDR3 region has the DNA TGTGCCAGCAGAAATCGACAGGGAGAATATCAGCCCCAGCATTTT. It encodes CASRNRQGEYQPQHF.

This rearrangement joins TRBV2 to TRBJ2-7, with TRBD1 matching over 7 bases. This CDR3 comprises 15 residues. The J segment lost 3 bases and the V segment lost 4 bases, leaving 9 bases of the junction unmatched. Germline V lookup: CDR1 SNHLY, CDR2 FYNNEI. In nucleotides, the CDR3 is TGTGCCAGCAGTGCGACTCCGGGACAGCTCTACGAGCAGTACTTC. Translated: CASSATPGQLYEQYF.

This clone showed up just a few times. The chain combines TRBV27 with TRBJ1-2, with D hard to call. This CDR3 comprises 15 residues. Trimming pared 6 bases from V and 1 base from J, leaving 15 bases between. Per germline, CDR1 MNHEY and CDR2 SMNVEV (reference sequence). The CDR3: CASSAESSSNYGYTF. The CDR3 DNA reads TGTGCCAGCAGCGCCGAATCATCCAGTAACTATGGCTACACCTTC.

The sample holds a few counts of this clone. The chain uses TRBV5-1 and TRBJ2-1; 7 bases match TRBD1. The germline gives CDR1 SGHRS, CDR2 YFSETQ. V was pared by 4 bases and J by 3 bases, with 7 bases of the junction left unmatched. CDR3 size: 15 residues. The CDR3: CASSAGTDGYNEQFF. The CDR3 coding sequence is TGCGCCAGCAGCGCCGGGACAGACGGCTACAATGAGCAGTTCTTC.